One sample yielded the 11 T cell receptor beta chains listed below, sequenced in a study of a mutant IDH1 vaccine in newly diagnosed glioma. Using immunoSEQ multiplex PCR, the repertoire was profiled, and TCRdb retains in-frame clones only, with some absent. Seen here are 40,000 to 65,000 clones, about 77% observed once, and the top ten hold about 2%. Time point in this sample: week 5, during vaccination. Doses consisted of 300 ug of mutant IDH1 20-mer peptide each, paired with topical imiquimod. No antigens are known for them. The input for sequencing was PBMCs, taken from a glioma patient whose treatment included an IDH1 peptide vaccine. All receptors come from a middle-aged woman with glioma.

This chain uses TRBV19 with TRBJ2-2, with D possibly TRBD1 on 6 matching bases. Germline V CDR1 and CDR2: LNHDA, SQIVND (reference sequence). CDR3 size: 15 residues. The V end was cut by 3 bases, the J end by 8 bases, with 16 bases between. The CDR3 DNA follows: TGTGCCAGTAGTATCCCCAGGGGCGCGTTTGGGGAGCTGTTTTTT. The encoded protein is CASSIPRGAFGELFF.

This chain connects TRBV9 to TRBJ2-2; tentatively, D is TRBD2 (6 bases). Germline lookup yields CDR1 SGDLS and CDR2 YYNGEE. Trimming pared 7 bases from V and 5 bases from J, leaving 6 bases between. The CDR3 length is 11 residues. Written as DNA, the CDR3 is TGTGCCAGCGGGGGGACCGGGGAGCTGTTTTTT. Protein sequence: CASGGTGELFF.

V usage is TRBV29-1 and J usage is TRBJ2-3; the D gene could be TRBD1 or TRBD2 (5 bases each). The V and J ends lost 6 bases and 8 bases respectively, with 9 bases between them. The CDR3 loop spans 10 amino acids. Germline V gives CDR1 SQVTM, CDR2 ANQGSEA. The CDR3 here is CSVGGTTQYF. CDR3 DNA sequence: TGCAGCGTCGGTGGGACTACGCAGTATTTT.

The genes are TRBV6-5 and TRBJ2-5; D possibly matches TRBD1 or TRBD2 (5 bases each). This CDR3 is 16 amino acids long. V lost 0 bases and J 1 base, leaving 12 bases between the germline ends. Per germline, CDR1 MNHEY and CDR2 SVGAGI. The CDR3 protein is CASSYSHGALQETQYF. Written as DNA, the CDR3 is TGTGCCAGCAGTTACTCACACGGGGCTCTCCAAGAGACCCAGTACTTC.

The chain combines TRBV7-2 with TRBJ2-1; D is perhaps TRBD2 (5 bases). V was shortened by 6 bases and J by 2 bases, with 17 bases between the two germline ends. CDR3 length: 16 residues. Germline CDR1 SGHTA, CDR2 FQGNSA. The CDR3, as DNA: TGTGCCAGCAGTCCTCTCGGGATGGGAGCCTACAATGAGCAGTTCTTC. Translated, it gives CASSPLGMGAYNEQFF.

The genes are TRBV10-3 and TRBJ1-1, with a tentative D call TRBD1 (6 bases). The CDR3 covers 13 residues. The germline V gene has CDR1 ENHRY and CDR2 SYGVKD. V lost 7 bases, J lost 5 bases, and 14 bases lay in between. CDR3 bases: TGTGCCATCACCCTGGACAGTAGGACTGAAGCTTTCTTT. Protein product: CAITLDSRTEAFF.

The chain has TRBV18 and TRBJ2-7; the match to TRBD2 covers 8 bases. The CDR3 contains 15 residues. V was pared by 3 bases and J by 4 bases, with 8 bases of the junction left unmatched. Germline CDR1 reads KGHSH; CDR2 reads LQKENI. The CDR3 loop reads CASSPLLAVQYEQYF. CDR3 nucleotides: TGTGCCAGCTCACCCCTACTAGCGGTACAGTACGAGCAGTACTTC. The whole variable domain, filled in from reference TRBV18 and TRBJ2-7, reads NAGVMQNPRHLVRRRGQEARLRCSPMKGHSHVYWYRQLPEEGLKFMVYLQKENIIDESGMPKERFSAEFPKEGPSILRIQQVVRGDSAAYFCASSPLLAVQYEQYFGPGTRLTVT.

V is TRBV4-1 and J is TRBJ2-7, with a weak D call TRBD1 (7 bases). The CDR3 has 16 residues. Trimming stripped 0 bases from V and 3 bases from J, with 15 bases between. In germline, CDR1 is MGHRA, CDR2 YSYEKL. The CDR3 protein is CASSQDQGEAYYEQYF. As DNA, the CDR3 is TGCGCCAGCAGCCAAGATCAGGGGGAGGCGTACTACGAGCAGTACTTC.

The chain uses TRBV27 and TRBJ2-5; no clear D. V was shortened by 6 bases and J by 1 base, with 9 bases between the two germline ends. CDR1 is MNHEY, CDR2 SMNVEV, per germline (reference sequence). This CDR3 is 13 amino acids long. The CDR3 bases are TGTGCCAGCAGCAAAAGGTTCCAAGAGACCCAGTACTTC. It encodes CASSKRFQETQYF.

The chain has TRBV5-1 and TRBJ2-1; TRBD1 matches at 10 bases. The CDR3 has 15 amino acids. Trimming took 4 bases from V and 6 from J; bases not matched to a gene: 7. CDR1 is SGHRS, CDR2 YFSETQ, per germline. The CDR3 loop reads CASSTGQGIGNEQFF. CDR3 nucleotides: TGCGCCAGCAGCACGGGACAGGGGATTGGCAATGAGCAGTTCTTC.

V gene TRBV10-2 combines with J gene TRBJ1-1; D possibly corresponds to TRBD1 (6 bases). Between the trimmed V and J ends, which lost 7 bases and 8 bases, there was a span of 14 bases. Germline V gene data show CDR1 as WSHSY and CDR2 as SAAADI. The CDR3 loop spans 12 amino acids. The CDR3 here is CASIGGQQEAFF. CDR3 DNA sequence: TGCGCCAGCATCGGAGGACAGCAAGAAGCTTTCTTT.